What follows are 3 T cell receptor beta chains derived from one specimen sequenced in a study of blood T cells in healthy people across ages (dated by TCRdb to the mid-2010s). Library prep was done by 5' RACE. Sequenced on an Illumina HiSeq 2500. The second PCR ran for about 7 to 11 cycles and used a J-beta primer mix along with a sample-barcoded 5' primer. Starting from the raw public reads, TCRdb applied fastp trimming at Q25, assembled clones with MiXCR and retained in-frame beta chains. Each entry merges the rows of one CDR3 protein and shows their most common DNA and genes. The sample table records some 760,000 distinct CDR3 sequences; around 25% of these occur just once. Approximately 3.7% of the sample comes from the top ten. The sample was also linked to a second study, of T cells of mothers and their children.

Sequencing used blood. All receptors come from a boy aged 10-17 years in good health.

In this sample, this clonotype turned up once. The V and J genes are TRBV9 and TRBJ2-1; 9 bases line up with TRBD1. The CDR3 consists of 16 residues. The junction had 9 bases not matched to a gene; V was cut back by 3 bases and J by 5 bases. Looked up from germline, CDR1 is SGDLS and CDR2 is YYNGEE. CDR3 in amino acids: CASSATGTGRHNEQFF. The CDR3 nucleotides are TGTGCCAGCAGCGCCACCGGGACAGGGCGCCACAATGAGCAGTTCTTC.

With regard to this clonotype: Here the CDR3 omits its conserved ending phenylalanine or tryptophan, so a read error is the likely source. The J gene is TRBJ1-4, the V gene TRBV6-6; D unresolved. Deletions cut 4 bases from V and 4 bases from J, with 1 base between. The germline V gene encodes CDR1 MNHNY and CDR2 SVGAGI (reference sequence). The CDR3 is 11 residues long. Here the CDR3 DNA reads TGTGCCAGCAGTTTTAATGAAAAACTGTTTGTT. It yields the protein CASSFNEKLFV.

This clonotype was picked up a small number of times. The CDR3 DNA sequence: TGTGCCAGCAGTTTAGAGGCGGGAGGGACCCACGAGCAGTACTTC. This sequence encodes CASSLEAGGTHEQYF. The chain has TRBV12-3 or TRBV12-4 and TRBJ2-7; TRBD2 matches 9 bases. CDR3 size: 15 residues. Germline trimming cut 1 base from V and 5 bases from J; bases unmatched to any gene: 6.